This T cell receptor beta chain was identified during a study of STAT5B mutations in CD4+ large granular lymphocyte leukemia. Study-wide points: Main leukemic clonotypes were patient-specific, but approximately 25% appeared at low frequency elsewhere. 8/27 top patient clones versus 2/35 control clones were TRBV06-family. Patient CD4-sorted repertoires stayed more clonal than healthy ones after leukemic-clone removal.

The germline V and J ends were trimmed by 3 bases and 8 bases, with 9 bases remaining between them. Looked up from germline, CDR1 is SGHRS and CDR2 is YFSETQ. The CDR3 totals 12 residues. Details on this clone: Its antigen is still unknown.

This table comes from immunoSEQ multiplex PCR, and its TCRdb copy is limited to in-frame clones, with some not included. The table records fewer than 45,000 clones, 65% to 90% of them present only once. The chain links TRBV5-1 to TRBJ2-1; no clear D gene. The sequencing sample was made of CD4+ T cells from blood buffy coats. The sequence came from a human donor in good health. CDR3: CASSWAFDEQFF. The CDR3 coding sequence is TGCGCCAGCAGCTGGGCCTTCGATGAGCAGTTCTTC.